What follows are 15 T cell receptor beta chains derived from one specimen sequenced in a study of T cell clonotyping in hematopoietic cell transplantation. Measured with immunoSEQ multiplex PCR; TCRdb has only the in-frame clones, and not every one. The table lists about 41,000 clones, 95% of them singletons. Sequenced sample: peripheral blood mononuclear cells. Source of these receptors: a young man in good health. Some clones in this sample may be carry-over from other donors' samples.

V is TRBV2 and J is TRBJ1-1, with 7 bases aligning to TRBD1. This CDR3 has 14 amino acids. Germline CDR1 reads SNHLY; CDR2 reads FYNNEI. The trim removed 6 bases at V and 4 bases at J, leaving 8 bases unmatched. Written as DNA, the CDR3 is TGTGCCAGCAGGGGGGTGGCAGGGGGCACTGAAGCTTTCTTT. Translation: CASRGVAGGTEAFF.

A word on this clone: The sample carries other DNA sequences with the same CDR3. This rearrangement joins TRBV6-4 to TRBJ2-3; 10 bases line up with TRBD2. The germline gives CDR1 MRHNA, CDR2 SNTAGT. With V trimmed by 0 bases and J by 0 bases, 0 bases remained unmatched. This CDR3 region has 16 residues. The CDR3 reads CASSDSAGGSTDTQYF. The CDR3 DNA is TGTGCCAGCAGTGACTCAGCGGGAGGGAGCACAGATACGCAGTATTTT.

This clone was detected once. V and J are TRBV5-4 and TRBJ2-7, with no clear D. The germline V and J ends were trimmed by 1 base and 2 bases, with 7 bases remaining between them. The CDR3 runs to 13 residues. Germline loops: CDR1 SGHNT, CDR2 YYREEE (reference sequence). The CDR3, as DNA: TGTGCCAGCAGCTTGAGTCCACCCTACGAGCAGTACTTC. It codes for CASSLSPPYEQYF.

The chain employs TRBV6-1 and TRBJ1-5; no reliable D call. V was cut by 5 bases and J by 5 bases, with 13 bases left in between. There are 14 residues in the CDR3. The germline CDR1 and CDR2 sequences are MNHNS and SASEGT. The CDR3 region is CASSLILNDQPQHF. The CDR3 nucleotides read TGTGCCAGCAGTCTAATTTTAAACGATCAGCCCCAGCATTTT.

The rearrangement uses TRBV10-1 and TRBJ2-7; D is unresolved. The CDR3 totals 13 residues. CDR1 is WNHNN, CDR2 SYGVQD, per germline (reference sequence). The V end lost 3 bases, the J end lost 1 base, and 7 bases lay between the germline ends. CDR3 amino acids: CASSDPTSYEQYF. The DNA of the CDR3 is TGCGCCAGCAGTGACCCGACTTCCTACGAGCAGTACTTC.

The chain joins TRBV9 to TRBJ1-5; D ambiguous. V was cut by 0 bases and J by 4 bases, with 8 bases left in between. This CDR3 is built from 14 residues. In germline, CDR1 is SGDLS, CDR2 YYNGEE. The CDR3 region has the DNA TGTGCCAGCAGCGTAGCCTCGGTAAATCAGCCCCAGCATTTT. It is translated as CASSVASVNQPQHF.

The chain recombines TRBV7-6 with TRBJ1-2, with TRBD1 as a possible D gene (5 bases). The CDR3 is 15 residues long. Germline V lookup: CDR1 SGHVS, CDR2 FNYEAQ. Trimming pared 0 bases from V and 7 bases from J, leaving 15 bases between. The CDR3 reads CASSLASEGKSGYTF. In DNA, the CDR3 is TGTGCCAGCAGCTTAGCGTCCGAGGGGAAGTCTGGCTACACCTTC.

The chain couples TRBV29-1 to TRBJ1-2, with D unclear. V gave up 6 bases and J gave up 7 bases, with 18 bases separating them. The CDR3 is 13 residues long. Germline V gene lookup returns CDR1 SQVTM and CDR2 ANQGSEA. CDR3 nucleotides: TGCAGCGTCTCGCCGAAGCGGGAGGGTGGCTACACCTTC. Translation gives CSVSPKREGGYTF.

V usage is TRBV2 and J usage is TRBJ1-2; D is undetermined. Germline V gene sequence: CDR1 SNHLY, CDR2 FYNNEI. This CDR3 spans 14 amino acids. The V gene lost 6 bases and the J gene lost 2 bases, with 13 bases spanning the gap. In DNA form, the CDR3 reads TGTGCCAGCAGGTATTACGGGGAAAACTATGGCTACACCTTC. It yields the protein CASRYYGENYGYTF.

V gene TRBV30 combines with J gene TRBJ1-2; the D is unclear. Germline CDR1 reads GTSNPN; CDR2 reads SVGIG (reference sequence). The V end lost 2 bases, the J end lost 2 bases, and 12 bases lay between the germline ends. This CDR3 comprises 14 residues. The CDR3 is CAWSPNDGNYGYTF. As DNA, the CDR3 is TGTGCCTGGAGTCCGAATGACGGCAACTATGGCTACACCTTC.

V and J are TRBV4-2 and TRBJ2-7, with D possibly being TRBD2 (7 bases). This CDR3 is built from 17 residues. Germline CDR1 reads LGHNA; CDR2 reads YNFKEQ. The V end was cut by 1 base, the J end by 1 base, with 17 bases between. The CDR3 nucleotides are TGTGCCAGCAGCCAAGTCTGGGGGGGGGACAATTCCTACGAGCAGTACTTC. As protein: CASSQVWGGDNSYEQYF.

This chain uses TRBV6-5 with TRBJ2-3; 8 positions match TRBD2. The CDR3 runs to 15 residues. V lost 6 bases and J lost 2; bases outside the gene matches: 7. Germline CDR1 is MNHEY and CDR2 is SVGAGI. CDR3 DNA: TGTGCCAGCAGGCGAGGACTAGCCTCCACAGATACGCAGTATTTT. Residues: CASRRGLASTDTQYF.

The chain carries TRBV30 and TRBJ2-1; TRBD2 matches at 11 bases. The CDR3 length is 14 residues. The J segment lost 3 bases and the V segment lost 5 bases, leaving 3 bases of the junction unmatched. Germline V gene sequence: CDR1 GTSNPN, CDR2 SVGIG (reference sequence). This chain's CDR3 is CAWGGLAGYNEQFF. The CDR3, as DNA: TGTGCCTGGGGCGGACTAGCGGGCTACAATGAGCAGTTCTTC. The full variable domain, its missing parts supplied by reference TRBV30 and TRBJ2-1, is SQTIHQWPATLVQPVGSPLSLECTVEGTSNPNLYWYRQAAGRGLQLLFYSVGIGQISSEVPQNLSASRPQDRQFILSSKKLLLSDSGFYLCAWGGLAGYNEQFFGPGTRLTVL.

The CDR3 DNA reads as TGTGCCTGGAGCAGAACAGACAAATACGAGCAGTACTTC. Residues: CAWSRTDKYEQYF. The chain couples TRBV30 to TRBJ2-7, with D uncertain. Trimming stripped 3 bases from V and 4 bases from J, with 13 bases between. The CDR3 covers 13 residues. CDR1 GTSNPN and CDR2 SVGIG come from the germline V gene (reference sequence).

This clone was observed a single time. This CDR3 reads CASSVAGLQETQYF. In DNA form, the CDR3 reads TGTGCCAGCAGCGTAGCGGGACTACAAGAGACCCAGTACTTC. This chain uses TRBV9 with TRBJ2-5; 7 bases fit TRBD2. This CDR3 is built from 14 residues. Trimming took 0 bases from V and 2 from J; bases not matched to a gene: 1. Germline loops: CDR1 SGDLS, CDR2 YYNGEE. The full variable domain, with the rest looked up from reference TRBV9 and TRBJ2-5, is DSGVTQTPKHLITATGQRVTLRCSPRSGDLSVYWYQQSLDQGLQFLIQYYNGEERAKGNILERFSAQQFPDLHSELNLSSLELGDSALYFCASSVAGLQETQYFGPGTRLLVL.